This entry concerns a single T cell receptor beta chain. This clonotype was detected ten times or more. Its cognate antigen has yet to be identified. Base qualities were left out, and no much larger clone turns up one base away. The treatment or condition label corresponds to: live attenuated yellow fever vaccine strain. PBMCs were isolated from peripheral blood using a standard Ficoll-Paque protocol. Dynabeads CD4 and CD8 positive selection kits were used to isolate CD4 and CD8 T-cell fractions. TriZol was used to extract RNA from bulk PBMCs, CD4 and CD8 fractions, and dextramer-positive and dextramer-negative fractions. The data belong to a study of T cells after yellow fever vaccination (dated 2019 in TCRdb). Concerning the study at large: The SMART-Seq v4 Ultra Low Input RNA kit was used to prepare libraries from fractions with low cell numbers. To follow T-cell clones before and after primary and booster YFV17D yellow fever vaccination, bulk TCR alpha and beta repertoires were sequenced over time. Two healthy male donors, one aged 18 to 30 and one aged 30 to 40 years, were included in the cohort. Blood was drawn at multiple timepoints before and after primary and secondary immunization, with bulk PBMC replicates and cell subsets isolated.

Findings and caveats that apply to the study as a whole: Most clones expanded after primary vaccination were re-detected after the booster (almost 98% of CD4 and more than 70% of CD8), suggesting broad memory maintenance. Only two donors were included in the study, so the extent to which the findings can be generalized is limited. A small share of clonotypes was detected in both CD4 and CD8 compartments, with the overlap likely arising from convergent recombination. Compared with the primary T-cell response, the secondary T-cell response was faster but weaker, reaching its peak on day 5 rather than on day 15. Computational filtering was needed because FACS-sorted repertoires could contain abundant contaminating clonotypes from the bulk population.

TCR cDNA was made using 5'RACE template switching, a step that added a universal primer site and unique molecular identifiers. cDNA synthesis was primed from both the TCR alpha and TCR beta constant segments. Libraries were amplified in two PCR steps, with sample barcodes and sequencing adapters added in the second step. Libraries were sequenced on Illumina HiSeq 2500 (2x100 bp) or NovaSeq (2x150 bp). Per the authors' processing: Demultiplexing of reads and collapsing into UMI consensus sequences were performed with MIGEC, and V(D)J alignment was carried out with MiXCR. Vaccine-responding clonotypes were identified with edgeR using replicate PBMC samples, with FDR below 0.01 and a log2 fold change above 5 up to day 15 being required. Each bulk clonotype received a CD4 or CD8 identity based on whether the sequenced CD4 or CD8 repertoire contained that clonotype at higher abundance. TCRdb's own reprocessing of the public reads used fastp at Q25 and MiXCR and kept productive beta chains. Each entry merges the rows of one CDR3 protein and shows their most common DNA and genes. The V and J calls shown here were made by TCRdb, not taken from the authors' results. The sample table contains more than 90,000 distinct CDR3 sequences; only one count was recorded for more than 7.5% of them. Approximately 24% of the sample is taken by the ten largest.

Trimming removed 3 bases from V and 2 bases from J, leaving 23 bases between the germline ends. The CDR3, cysteine through phenylalanine, is 18 amino acids long. Solely the CDR3 DNA is kept, with 54 bases framed from the first base. CDR1 and CDR2 (LGHDT, YNNKEL) derive from the germline V gene (reference sequence). This receptor was taken from a man aged 25-40 years who received the YFV17D yellow fever vaccine. The sequence joins TRBV3-1 to TRBJ2-7; TRBD1 is possibly the D segment (6 matching bases). Here the sequenced sample was CD8+ T cells sorted from PBMCs, taken 45 days after the yellow fever booster vaccination. The DNA sequence reads TGTGCCAGCAGCCAGACCCCTAACCGGGACAACAAGCCCTACGAGCAGTACTTC. Its protein product is CASSQTPNRDNKPYEQYF.